This T cell receptor (beta chain) was captured in a study of T cells in Graves' hyperthyroidism and ophthalmopathy. Background on the study: Before any treatment, at initial diagnosis, peripheral blood was collected.

Patients aged 18 to 65 had newly diagnosed hyperthyroidism that had lasted under 2 months. It was uncontrolled infection, other autoimmune disease, pregnancy or lactation that excluded patients. The CDR3 has 15 residues. The ends lost 6 bases at V and 7 bases at J; junction bases unmatched: 15. Germline loops: CDR1 DFQATT, CDR2 SNEGSKA (reference sequence). Amplification of TCR beta CDR3 regions was performed using RNA transcripts as template. HTBI primers were employed in a first-round RT-PCR of the TCR CDR3. MiXCR, applied by TCRdb to the multiplex PCR reads, yields one record per CDR3 protein. This sample has some 360,000 distinct CDR3 sequences, with approximately 15% found just once. Broader study findings: The model forecast ophthalmopathy, anticipating it by a median approximately 7 months before onset.

This clonotype was observed at least ten times. Its cognate antigen is unknown. The TCR was taken from a woman aged 55 to 70 with Graves' hyperthyroidism. V usage is TRBV20-1 and J usage is TRBJ2-1, with TRBD2 identical over 7 bases. Sequencing used blood. CDR3 in DNA: TGCAGTGCAACCCAGGCTAGCGGAGGTGGGAATGAGCAGTTCTTC. Its translation is CSATQASGGGNEQFF.